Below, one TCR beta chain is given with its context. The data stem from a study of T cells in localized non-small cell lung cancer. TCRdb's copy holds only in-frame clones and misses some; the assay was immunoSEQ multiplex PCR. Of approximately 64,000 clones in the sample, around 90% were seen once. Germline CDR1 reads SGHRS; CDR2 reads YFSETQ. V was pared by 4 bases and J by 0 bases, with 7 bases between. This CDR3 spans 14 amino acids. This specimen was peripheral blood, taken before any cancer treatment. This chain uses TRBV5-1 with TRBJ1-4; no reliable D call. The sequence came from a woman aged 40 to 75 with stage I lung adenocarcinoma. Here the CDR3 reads CASSLSATNEKLFF. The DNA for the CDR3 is TGCGCCAGCAGCCTCAGTGCAACTAATGAAAAACTGTTTTTT.